The sequence of this T cell receptor (beta chain) was determined in a study of shared T cell receptors in the human thymus. Sequencing was performed with immunoSEQ multiplex PCR; in TCRdb, only in-frame clones are kept and a portion is missing. The sample lists roughly 550,000 clones, more than 75% occurring once. CDR1 and CDR2 (germline): SGHTA, FQGNSA. The V end lost 7 bases, the J end lost 9 bases, and 18 bases lay between the germline ends. The CDR3 covers 14 residues. The same data also went into a second study, on human thymus T cells. That paper notes: Samples came from healthy Finnish infants during open corrective cardiac surgery. In corrective heart surgery, resections were taken, and these provided the thymus tissue. V and J gene usage appeared biased in thymic and blood repertoires.

The V gene is TRBV7-2, the J gene TRBJ1-4, with D perhaps TRBD1 (5 bases). This receptor was taken from a boy in the first two years of life with a congenital heart defect. The specimen sequenced was thymocytes. CDR3 sequence: CASTRGGDAKKLFF. The CDR3 coding sequence is TGTGCCAGCACCCGCGGGGGGGACGCTAAAAAACTGTTTTTT. The full variable domain, in which reference TRBV7-2 and TRBJ1-4 provide the parts outside the CDR3, is GAGVSQSPSNKVTEKGKDVELRCDPISGHTALYWYRQSLGQGLEFLIYFQGNSAPDKSGLPSDRFSAERTGGSVSTLTIQRTQQEDSAVYLCASTRGGDAKKLFFGSGTQLSVL.